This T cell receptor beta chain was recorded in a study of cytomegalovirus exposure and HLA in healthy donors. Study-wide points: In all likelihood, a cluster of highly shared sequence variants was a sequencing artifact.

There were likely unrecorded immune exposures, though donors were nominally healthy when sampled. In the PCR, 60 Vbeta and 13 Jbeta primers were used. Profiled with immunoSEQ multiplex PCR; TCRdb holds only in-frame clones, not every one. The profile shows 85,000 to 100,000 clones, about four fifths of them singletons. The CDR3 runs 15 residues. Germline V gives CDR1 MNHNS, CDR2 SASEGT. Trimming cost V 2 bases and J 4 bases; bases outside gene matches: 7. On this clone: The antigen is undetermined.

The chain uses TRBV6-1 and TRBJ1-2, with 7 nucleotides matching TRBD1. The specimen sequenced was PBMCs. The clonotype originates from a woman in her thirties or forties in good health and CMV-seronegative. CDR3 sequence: CASSEIETGAYGYTF. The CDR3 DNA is TGTGCCAGCAGTGAAATAGAAACAGGGGCCTATGGCTACACCTTC.